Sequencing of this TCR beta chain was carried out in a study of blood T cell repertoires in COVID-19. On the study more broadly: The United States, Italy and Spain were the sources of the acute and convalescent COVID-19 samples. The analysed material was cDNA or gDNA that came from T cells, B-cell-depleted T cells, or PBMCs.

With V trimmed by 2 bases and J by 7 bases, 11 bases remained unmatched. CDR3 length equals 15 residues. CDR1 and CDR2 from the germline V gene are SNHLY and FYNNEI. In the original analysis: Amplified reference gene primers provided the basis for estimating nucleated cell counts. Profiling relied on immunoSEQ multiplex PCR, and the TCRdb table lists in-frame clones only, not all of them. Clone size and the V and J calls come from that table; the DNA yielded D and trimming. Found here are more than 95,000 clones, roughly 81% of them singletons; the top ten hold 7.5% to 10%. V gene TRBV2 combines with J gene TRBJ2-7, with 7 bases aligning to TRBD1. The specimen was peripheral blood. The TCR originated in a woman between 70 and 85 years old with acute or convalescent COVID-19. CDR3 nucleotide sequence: TGTGCCAGCAGTGAACTCAGGCAGGGGGTTAGGGAGCAGTACTTC. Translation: CASSELRQGVREQYF.